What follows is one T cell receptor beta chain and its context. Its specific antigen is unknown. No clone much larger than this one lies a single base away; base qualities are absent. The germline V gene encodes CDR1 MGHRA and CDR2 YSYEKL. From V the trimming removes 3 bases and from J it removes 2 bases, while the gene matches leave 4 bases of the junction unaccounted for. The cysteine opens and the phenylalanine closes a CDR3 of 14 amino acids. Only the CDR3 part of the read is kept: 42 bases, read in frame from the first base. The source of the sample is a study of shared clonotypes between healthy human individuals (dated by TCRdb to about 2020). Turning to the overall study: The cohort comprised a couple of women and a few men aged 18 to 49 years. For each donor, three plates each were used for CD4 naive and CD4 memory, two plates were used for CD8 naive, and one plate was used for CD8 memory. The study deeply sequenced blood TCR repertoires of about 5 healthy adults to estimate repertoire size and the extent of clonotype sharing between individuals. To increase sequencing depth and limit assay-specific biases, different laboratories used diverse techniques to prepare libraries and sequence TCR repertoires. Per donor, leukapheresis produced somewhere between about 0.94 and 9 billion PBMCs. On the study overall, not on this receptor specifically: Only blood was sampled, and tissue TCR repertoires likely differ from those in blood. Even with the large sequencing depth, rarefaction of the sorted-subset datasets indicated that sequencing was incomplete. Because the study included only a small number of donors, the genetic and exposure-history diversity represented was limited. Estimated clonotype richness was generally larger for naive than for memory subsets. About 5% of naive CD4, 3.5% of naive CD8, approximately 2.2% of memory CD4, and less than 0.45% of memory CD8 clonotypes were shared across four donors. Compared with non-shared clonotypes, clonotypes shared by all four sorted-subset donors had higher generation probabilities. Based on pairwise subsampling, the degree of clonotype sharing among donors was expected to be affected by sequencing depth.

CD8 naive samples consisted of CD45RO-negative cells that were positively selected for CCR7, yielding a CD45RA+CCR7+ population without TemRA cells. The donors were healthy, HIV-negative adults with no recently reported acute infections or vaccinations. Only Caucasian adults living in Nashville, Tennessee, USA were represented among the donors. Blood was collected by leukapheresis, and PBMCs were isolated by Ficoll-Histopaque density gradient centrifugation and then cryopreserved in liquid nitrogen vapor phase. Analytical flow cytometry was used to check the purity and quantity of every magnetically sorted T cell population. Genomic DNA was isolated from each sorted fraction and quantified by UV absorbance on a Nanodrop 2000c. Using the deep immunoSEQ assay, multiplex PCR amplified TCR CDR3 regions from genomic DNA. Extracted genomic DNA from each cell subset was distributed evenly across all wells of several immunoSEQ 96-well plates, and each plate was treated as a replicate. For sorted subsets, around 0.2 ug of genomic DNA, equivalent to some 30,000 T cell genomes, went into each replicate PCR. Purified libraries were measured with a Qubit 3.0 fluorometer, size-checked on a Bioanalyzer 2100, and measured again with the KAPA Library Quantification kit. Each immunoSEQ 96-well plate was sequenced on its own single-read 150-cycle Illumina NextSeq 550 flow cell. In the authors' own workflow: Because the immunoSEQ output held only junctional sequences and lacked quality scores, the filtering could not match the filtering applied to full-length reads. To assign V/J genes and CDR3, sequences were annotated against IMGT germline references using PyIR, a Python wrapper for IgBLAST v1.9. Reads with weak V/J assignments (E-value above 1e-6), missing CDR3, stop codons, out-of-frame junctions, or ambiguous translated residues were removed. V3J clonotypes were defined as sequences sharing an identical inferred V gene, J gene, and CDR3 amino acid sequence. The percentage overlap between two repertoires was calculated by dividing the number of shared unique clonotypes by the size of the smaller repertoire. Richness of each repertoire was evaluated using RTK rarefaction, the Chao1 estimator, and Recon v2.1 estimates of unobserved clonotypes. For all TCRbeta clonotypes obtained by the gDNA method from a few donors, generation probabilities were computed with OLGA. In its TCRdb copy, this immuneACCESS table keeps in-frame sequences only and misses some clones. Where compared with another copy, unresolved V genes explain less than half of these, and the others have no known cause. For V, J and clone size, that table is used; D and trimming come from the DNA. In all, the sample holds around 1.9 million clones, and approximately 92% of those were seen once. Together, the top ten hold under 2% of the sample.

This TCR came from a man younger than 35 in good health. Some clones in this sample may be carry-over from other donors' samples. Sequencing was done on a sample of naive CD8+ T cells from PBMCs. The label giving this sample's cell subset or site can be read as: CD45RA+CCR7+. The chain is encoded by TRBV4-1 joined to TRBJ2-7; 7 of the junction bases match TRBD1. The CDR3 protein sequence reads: CASSHPGQTYEQYF. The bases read TGCGCCAGCAGCCACCCGGGACAGACCTACGAGCAGTACTTC.